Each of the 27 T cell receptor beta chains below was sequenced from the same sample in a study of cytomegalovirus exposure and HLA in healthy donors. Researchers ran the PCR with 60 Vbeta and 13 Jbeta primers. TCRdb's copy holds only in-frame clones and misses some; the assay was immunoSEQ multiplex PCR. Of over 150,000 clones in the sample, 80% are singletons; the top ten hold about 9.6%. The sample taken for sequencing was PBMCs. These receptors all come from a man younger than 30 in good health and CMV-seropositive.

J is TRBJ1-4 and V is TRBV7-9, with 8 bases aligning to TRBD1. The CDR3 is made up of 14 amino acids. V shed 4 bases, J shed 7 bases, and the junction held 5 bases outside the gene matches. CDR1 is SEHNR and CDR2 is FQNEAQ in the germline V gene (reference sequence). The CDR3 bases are TGTGCCAGCAGCTCGGCAGGGGGCTTTGAAAAACTGTTTTTT. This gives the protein CASSSAGGFEKLFF.

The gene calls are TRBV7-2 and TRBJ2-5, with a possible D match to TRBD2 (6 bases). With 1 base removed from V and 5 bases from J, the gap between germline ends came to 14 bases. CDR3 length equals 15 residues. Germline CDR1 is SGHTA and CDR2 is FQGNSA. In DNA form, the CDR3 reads TGTGCCAGCAGCTTAGAAATAAGACTAGTCGAGACCCAGTACTTC. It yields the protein CASSLEIRLVETQYF.

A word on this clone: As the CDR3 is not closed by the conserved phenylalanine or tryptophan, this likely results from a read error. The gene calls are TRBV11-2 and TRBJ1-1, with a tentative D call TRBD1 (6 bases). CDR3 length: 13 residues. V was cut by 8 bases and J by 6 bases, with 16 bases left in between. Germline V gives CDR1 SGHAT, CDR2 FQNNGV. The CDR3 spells CASHRVQGAEAFL. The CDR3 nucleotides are TGTGCCAGCCATAGAGTACAGGGCGCTGAAGCTTTCCTT.

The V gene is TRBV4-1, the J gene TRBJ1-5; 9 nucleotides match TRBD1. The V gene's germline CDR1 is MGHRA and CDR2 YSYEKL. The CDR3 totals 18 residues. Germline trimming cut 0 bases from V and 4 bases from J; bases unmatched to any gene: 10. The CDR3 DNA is TGCGCCAGCAGCCAAGATCTTTGGGGACAGGGCAAAAATCAGCCCCAGCATTTT. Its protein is CASSQDLWGQGKNQPQHF.

CDR3 region: CASSETRTGASYEQYF. CDR3 coding DNA: TGTGCCAGCAGCGAAACCCGGACAGGAGCCTCCTACGAGCAGTACTTC. The V and J genes are TRBV5-4 and TRBJ2-7; 7 bases match TRBD1. V lost 4 bases to trimming and J lost 0 bases; unmatched junction nucleotides: 10. CDR1 is SGHNT, CDR2 YYREEE, per germline (reference sequence). The CDR3 is made up of 16 amino acids.

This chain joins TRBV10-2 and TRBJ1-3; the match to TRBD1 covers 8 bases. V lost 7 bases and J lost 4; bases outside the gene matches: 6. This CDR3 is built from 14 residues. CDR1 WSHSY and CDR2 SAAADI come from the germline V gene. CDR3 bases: TGCGCCAGCAACCAGGGGGCAGCCGGAAACACCATATATTTT. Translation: CASNQGAAGNTIYF.

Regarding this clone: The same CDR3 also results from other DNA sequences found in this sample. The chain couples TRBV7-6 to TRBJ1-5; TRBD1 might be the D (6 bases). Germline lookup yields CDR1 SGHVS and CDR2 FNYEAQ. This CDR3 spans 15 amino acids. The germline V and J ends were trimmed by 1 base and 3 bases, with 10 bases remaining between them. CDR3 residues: CASSLETGFNQPQHF. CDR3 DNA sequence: TGTGCCAGCAGCTTAGAGACAGGATTCAATCAGCCCCAGCATTTT.

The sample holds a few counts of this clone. CDR3: CASSYDRGLGNTIYF. For the CDR3, the DNA is TGCGCCAGCAGCTACGACAGGGGTTTAGGAAACACCATATATTTT. V usage is TRBV5-1 and J usage is TRBJ1-3; TRBD1 aligns across 8 bases. CDR1 SGHRS and CDR2 YFSETQ come from the germline V gene. This CDR3 comprises 15 residues. V lost 3 bases and J lost 4; bases outside the gene matches: 6. The full variable domain, with the rest looked up from reference TRBV5-1 and TRBJ1-3, is KAGVTQTPRYLIKTRGQQVTLSCSPISGHRSVSWYQQTPGQGLQFLFEYFSETQRNKGNFPGRFSGRQFSNSRSEMNVSTLELGDSALYLCASSYDRGLGNTIYFGEGSWLTVV.

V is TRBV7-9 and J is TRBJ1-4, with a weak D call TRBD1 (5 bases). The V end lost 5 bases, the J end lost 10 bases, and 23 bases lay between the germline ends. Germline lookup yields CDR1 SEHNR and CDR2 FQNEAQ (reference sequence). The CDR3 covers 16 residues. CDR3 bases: TGTGCCAGCAGCGGTGGAAGGCCATCAGGGCAGAGAAAACTGTTTTTT. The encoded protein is CASSGGRPSGQRKLFF. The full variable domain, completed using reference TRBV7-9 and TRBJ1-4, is DTGVSQNPRHKITKRGQNVTFRCDPISEHNRLYWYRQTLGQGPEFLTYFQNEAQLEKSRLLSDRFSAERPKGSFSTLEIQRTEQGDSAMYLCASSGGRPSGQRKLFFGSGTQLSVL.

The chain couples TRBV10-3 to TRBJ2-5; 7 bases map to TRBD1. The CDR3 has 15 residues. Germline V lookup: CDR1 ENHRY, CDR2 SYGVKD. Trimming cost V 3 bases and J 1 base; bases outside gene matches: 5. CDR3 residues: CAISEQTGTQETQYF. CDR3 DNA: TGTGCCATCAGTGAACAGACAGGGACCCAAGAGACCCAGTACTTC.

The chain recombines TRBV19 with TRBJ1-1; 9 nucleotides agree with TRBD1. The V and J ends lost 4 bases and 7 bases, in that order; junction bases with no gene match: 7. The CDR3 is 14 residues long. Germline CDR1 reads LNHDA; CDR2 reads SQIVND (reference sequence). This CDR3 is CASSTTGGAGEAFF. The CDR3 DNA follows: TGTGCCAGTAGTACCACAGGGGGCGCGGGTGAAGCTTTCTTT.

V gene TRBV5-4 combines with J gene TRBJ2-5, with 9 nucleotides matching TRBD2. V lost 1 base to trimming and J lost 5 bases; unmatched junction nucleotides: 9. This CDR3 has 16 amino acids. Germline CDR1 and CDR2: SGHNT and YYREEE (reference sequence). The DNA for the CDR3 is TGTGCCAGCAGCTTGTTGGGCGGGAGGGTCGCGGAGACCCAGTACTTC. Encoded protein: CASSLLGGRVAETQYF.

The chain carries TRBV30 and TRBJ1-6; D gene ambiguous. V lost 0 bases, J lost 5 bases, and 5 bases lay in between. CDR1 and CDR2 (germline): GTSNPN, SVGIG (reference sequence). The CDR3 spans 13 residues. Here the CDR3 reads CAWSVQNNSPLHF. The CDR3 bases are TGTGCCTGGAGTGTACAGAATAATTCACCCCTCCACTTT.

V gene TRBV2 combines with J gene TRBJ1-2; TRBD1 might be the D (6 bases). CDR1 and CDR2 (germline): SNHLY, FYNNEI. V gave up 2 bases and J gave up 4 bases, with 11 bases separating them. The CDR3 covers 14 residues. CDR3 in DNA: TGTGCCAGCAGTGAACAGGGAGGGGGCTATGGCTACACCTTC. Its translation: CASSEQGGGYGYTF.

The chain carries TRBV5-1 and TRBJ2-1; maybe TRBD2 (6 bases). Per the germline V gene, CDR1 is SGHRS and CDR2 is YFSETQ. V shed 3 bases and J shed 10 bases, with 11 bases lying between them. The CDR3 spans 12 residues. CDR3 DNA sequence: TGCGCCAGCAGCTGGGGGGACCCCGAGCAGTTCTTC. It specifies CASSWGDPEQFF.

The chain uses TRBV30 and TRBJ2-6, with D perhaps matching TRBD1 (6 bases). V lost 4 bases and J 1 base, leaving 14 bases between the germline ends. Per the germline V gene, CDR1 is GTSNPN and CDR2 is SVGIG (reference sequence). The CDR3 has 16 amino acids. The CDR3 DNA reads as TGTGCCTGGAAACAAACAGGGCTGTCTGGGGCCAACGTCCTGACTTTC. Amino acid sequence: CAWKQTGLSGANVLTF.

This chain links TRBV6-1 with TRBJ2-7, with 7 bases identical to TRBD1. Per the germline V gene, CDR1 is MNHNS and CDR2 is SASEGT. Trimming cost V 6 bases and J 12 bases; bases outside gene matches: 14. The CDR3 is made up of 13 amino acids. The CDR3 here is CASRPGQSNERYF. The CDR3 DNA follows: TGTGCCAGCAGGCCGGGACAGTCCAATGAACGGTACTTC.

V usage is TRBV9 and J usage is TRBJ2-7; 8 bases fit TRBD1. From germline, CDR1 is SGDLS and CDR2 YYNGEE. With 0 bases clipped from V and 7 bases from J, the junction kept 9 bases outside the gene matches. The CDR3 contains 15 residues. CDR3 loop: CASSVEGQGAREQYF. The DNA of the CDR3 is TGTGCCAGCAGCGTAGAAGGCCAGGGGGCGCGGGAGCAGTACTTC.

CDR3 loop: CAISESGEGYGYTF. In DNA, the CDR3 is TGTGCCATCAGTGAAAGTGGGGAGGGGTATGGCTACACCTTC. The V gene is TRBV10-3, the J gene TRBJ1-2; tentatively, D is TRBD1 (5 bases). Trimming stripped 3 bases from V and 5 bases from J, with 13 bases between. The CDR3 runs 14 residues. Germline V gene lookup returns CDR1 ENHRY and CDR2 SYGVKD.

The chain's CDR3 is CASSLGAGRNEKLFF. CDR3 bases: TGCGCCAGCAGCTTGGGGGCAGGGAGGAATGAAAAACTGTTTTTT. The rearrangement uses TRBV5-1 and TRBJ1-4; perhaps TRBD1 as D (5 bases). V lost 0 bases, J lost 5 bases, and 11 bases lay in between. CDR1 and CDR2 from the germline V gene are SGHRS and YFSETQ. There are 15 residues in the CDR3.

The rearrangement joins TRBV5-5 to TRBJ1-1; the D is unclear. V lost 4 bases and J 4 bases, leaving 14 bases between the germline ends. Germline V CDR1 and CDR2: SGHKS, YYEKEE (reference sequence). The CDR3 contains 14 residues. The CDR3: CASSPGVSSTEAFF. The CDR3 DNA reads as TGTGCCAGCAGCCCCGGGGTTTCGAGCACTGAAGCTTTCTTT.

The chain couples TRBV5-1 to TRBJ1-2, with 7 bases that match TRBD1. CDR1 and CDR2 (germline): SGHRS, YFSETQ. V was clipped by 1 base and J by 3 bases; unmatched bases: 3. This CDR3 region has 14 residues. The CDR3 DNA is TGCGCCAGCAGCTTGCATGGACAGGACTATGGCTACACCTTC. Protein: CASSLHGQDYGYTF. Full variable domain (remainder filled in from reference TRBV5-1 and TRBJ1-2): KAGVTQTPRYLIKTRGQQVTLSCSPISGHRSVSWYQQTPGQGLQFLFEYFSETQRNKGNFPGRFSGRQFSNSRSEMNVSTLELGDSALYLCASSLHGQDYGYTFGSGTRLTVV.

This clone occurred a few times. The CDR3 coding sequence is TGTGCCAGTAGTGGGGGACAGGGACGAACCGGGGAGCTGTTTTTT. Its translation: CASSGGQGRTGELFF. This sequence joins TRBV19 and TRBJ2-2; 9 bases match TRBD1. Looked up from germline, CDR1 is LNHDA and CDR2 is SQIVND (reference sequence). V lost 5 bases to trimming and J lost 5 bases; unmatched junction nucleotides: 6. CDR3 length: 15 amino acids.

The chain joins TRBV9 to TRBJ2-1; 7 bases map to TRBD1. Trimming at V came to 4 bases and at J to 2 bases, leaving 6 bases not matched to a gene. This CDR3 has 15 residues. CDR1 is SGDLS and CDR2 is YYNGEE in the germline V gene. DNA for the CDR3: TGTGCCAGCAGCCCACCGACAGGGCCCTACAATGAGCAGTTCTTC. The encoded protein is CASSPPTGPYNEQFF.

CDR3 region: CASSLIPGSYEQYF. CDR3 bases: TGTGCCAGCAGTTTAATCCCGGGCTCCTACGAGCAGTACTTC. J is TRBJ2-7 and V is TRBV27; the D is unclear. Trimming left V 2 bases short and J 0 bases short, with 8 bases between. Germline CDR1 and CDR2: MNHEY and SMNVEV (reference sequence). CDR3 size: 14 residues.

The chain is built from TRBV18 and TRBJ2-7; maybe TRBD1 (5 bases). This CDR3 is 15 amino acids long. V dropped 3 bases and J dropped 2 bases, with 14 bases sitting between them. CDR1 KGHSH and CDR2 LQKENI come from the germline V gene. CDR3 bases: TGTGCCAGCTCACCCTCACTGACAGAAACCTACGAGCAGTACTTC. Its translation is CASSPSLTETYEQYF. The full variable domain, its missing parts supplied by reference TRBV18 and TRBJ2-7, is NAGVMQNPRHLVRRRGQEARLRCSPMKGHSHVYWYRQLPEEGLKFMVYLQKENIIDESGMPKERFSAEFPKEGPSILRIQQVVRGDSAAYFCASSPSLTETYEQYFGPGTRLTVT.

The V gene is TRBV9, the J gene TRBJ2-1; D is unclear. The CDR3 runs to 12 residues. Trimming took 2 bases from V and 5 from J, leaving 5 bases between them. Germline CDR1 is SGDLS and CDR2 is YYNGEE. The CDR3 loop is CASSVPDNEQFF. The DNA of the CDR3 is TGTGCCAGCAGCGTTCCAGACAATGAGCAGTTCTTC.